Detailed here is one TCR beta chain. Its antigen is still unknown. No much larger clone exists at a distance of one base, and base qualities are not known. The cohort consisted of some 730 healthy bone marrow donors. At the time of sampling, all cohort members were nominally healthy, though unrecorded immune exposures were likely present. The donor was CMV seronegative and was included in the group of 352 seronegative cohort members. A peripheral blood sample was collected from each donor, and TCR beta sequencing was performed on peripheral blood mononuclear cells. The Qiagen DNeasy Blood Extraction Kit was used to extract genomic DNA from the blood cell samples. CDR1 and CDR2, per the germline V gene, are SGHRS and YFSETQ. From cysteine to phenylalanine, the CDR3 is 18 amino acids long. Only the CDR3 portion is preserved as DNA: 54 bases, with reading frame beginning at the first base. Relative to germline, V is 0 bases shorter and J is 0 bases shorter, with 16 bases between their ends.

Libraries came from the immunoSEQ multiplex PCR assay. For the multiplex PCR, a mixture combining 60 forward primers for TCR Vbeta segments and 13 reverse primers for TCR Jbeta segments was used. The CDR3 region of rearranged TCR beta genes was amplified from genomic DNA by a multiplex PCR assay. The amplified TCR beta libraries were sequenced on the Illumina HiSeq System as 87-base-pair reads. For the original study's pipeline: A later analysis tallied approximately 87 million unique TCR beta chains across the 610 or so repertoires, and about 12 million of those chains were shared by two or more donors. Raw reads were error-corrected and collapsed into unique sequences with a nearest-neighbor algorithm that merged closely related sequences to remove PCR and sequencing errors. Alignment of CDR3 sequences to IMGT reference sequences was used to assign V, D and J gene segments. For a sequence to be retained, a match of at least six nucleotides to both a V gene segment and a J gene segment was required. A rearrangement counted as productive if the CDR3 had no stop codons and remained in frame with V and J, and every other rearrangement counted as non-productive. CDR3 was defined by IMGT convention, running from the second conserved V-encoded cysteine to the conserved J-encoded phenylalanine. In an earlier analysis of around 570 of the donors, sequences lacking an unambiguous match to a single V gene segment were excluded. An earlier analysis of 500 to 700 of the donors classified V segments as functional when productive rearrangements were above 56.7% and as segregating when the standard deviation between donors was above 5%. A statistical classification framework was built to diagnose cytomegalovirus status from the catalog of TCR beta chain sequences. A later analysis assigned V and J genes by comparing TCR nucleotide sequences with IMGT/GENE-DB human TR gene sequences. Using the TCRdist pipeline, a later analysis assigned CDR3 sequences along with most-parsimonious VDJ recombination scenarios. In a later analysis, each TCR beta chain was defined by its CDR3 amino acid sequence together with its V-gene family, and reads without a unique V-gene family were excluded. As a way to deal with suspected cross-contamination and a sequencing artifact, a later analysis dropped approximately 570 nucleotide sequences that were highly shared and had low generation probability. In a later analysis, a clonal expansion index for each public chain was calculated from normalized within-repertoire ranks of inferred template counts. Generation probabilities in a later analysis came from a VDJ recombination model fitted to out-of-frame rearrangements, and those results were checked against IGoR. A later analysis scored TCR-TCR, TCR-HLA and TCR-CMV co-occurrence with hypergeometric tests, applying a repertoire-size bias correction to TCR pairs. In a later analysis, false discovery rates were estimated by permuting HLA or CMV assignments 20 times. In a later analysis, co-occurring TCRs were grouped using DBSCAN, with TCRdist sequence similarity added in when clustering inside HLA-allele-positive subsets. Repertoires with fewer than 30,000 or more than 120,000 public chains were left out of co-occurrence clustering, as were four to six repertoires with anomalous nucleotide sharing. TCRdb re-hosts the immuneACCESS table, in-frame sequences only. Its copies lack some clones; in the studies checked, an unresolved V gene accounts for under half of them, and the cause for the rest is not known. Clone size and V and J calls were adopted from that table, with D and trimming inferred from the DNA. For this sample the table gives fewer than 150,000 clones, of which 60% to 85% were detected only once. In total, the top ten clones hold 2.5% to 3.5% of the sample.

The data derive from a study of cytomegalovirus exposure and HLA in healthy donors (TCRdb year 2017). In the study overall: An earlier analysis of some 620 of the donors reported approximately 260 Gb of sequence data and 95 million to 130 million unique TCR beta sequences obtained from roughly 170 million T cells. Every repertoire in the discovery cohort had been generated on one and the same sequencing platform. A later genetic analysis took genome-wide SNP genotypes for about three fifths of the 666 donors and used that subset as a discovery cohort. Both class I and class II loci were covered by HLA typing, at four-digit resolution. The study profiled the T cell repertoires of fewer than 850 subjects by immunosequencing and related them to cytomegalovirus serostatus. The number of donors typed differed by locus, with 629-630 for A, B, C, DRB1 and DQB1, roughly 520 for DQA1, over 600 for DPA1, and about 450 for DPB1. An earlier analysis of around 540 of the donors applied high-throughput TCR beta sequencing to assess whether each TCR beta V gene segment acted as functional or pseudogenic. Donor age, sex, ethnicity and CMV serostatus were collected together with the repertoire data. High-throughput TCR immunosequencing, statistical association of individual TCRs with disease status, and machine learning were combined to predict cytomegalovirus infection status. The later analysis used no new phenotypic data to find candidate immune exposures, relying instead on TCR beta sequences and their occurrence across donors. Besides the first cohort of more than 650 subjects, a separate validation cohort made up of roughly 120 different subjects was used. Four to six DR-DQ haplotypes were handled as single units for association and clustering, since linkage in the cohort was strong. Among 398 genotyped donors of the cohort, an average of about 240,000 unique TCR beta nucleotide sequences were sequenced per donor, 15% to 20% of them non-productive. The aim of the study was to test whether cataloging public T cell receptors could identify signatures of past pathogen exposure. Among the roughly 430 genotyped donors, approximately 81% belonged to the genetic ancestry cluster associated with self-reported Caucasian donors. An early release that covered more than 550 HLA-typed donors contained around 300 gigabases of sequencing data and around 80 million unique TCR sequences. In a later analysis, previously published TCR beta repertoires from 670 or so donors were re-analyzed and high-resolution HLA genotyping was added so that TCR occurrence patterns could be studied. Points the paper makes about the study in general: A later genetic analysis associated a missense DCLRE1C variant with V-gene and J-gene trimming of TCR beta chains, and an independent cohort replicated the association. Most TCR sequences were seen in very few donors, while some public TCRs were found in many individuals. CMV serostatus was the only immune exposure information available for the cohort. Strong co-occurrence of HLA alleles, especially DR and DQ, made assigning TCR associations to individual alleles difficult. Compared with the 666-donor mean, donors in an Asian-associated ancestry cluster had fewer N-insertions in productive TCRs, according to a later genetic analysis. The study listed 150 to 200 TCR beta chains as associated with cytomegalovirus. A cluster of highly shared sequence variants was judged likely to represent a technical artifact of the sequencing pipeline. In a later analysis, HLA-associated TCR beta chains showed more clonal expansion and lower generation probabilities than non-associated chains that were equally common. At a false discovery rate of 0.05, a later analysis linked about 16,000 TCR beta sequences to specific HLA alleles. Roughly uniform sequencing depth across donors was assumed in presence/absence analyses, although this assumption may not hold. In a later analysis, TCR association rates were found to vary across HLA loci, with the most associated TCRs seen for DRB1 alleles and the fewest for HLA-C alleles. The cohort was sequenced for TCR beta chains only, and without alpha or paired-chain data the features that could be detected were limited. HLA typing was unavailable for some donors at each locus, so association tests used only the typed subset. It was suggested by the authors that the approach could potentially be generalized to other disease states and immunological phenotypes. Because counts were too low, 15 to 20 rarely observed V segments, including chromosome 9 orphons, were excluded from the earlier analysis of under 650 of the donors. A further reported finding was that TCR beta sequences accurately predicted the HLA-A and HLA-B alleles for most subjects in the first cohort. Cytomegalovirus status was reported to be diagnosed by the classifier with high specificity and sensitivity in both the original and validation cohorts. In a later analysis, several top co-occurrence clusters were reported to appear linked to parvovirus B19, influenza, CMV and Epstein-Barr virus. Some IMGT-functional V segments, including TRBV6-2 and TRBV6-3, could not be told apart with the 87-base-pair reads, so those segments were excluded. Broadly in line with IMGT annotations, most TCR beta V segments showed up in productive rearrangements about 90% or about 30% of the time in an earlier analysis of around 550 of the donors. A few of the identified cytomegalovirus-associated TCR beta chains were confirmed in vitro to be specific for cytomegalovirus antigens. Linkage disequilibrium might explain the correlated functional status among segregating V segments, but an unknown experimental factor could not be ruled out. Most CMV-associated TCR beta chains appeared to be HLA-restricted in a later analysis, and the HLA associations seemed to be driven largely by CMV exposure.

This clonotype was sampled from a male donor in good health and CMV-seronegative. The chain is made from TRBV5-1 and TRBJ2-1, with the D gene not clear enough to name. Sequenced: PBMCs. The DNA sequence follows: TGCGCCAGCAGCTTGGGCGGTTTTCTCCCGAGCTCCTACAATGAGCAGTTCTTC. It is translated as CASSLGGFLPSSYNEQFF. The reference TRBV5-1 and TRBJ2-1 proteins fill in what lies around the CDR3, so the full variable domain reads KAGVTQTPRYLIKTRGQQVTLSCSPISGHRSVSWYQQTPGQGLQFLFEYFSETQRNKGNFPGRFSGRQFSNSRSEMNVSTLELGDSALYLCASSLGGFLPSSYNEQFFGPGTRLTVL.